Following are 2 T cell receptor beta chains from one sample sequenced in a study of blood T cell repertoires in COVID-19 (TCRdb year 2020). Library prep was done by the immunoSEQ multiplex PCR assay. Held by TCRdb, this immuneACCESS table contains in-frame sequences only and omits some clones. Under half of the omission traces to an unresolved V gene where checked; the cause of the rest is unknown. Within this sample are under 350,000 clones, with almost 85% of them counted one time only. Of the sample, 7.2% is held by the ten largest clones. The sample comprised peripheral blood. Every receptor here comes from a human donor in a cohort sampled during active COVID-19.

The rearrangement joins TRBV30 to TRBJ2-7; 9 bases line up with TRBD2. The junction had 5 bases not matched to a gene; V was cut back by 0 bases and J by 2 bases. CDR3 length: 15 amino acids. Germline loops: CDR1 GTSNPN, CDR2 SVGIG (reference sequence). CDR3 DNA sequence: TGTGCCTGGAGTGTACTAGGCGGGGGGGCCTACGAGCAGTACTTC. Protein product: CAWSVLGGGAYEQYF.

This chain joins TRBV3-1 (or the pseudogene TRBV3-2) and TRBJ2-7; possible D gene TRBD2, 5 bases. Trimming left V 0 bases short and J 8 bases short, with 8 bases between. This CDR3 is built from 12 residues. CDR1 and CDR2 (germline): LGHDT, YNNKEL (reference sequence). CDR3 region: CASSQEGAKQYF. CDR3 nucleotide sequence: TGTGCCAGCAGCCAAGAGGGAGCAAAGCAGTACTTC.